Each of the 3 T cell receptor beta chains below was sequenced from the same sample in a study of blood T cell repertoires in COVID-19. Generated by immunoSEQ multiplex PCR, the TCRdb table keeps only in-frame clones and is missing some. The sample lists roughly 260,000 clones, roughly 82% seen once, with more than 4.5% in the top ten. The sample consisted of peripheral blood. The receptor source for this set is a woman of 80 years or more with active or convalescent COVID-19.

The chain couples TRBV11-2 to TRBJ1-5; TRBD1 matches at 7 bases. CDR1 and CDR2 from the germline V gene are SGHAT and FQNNGV. This CDR3 contains 16 residues. Losses at the gene ends were 5 bases for V and 3 bases for J; bases not matched to a gene: 10. The CDR3 region has the DNA TGTGCCAGCAGCCAAAACAGGGGTTTTGACAATCAGCCCCAGCATTTT. This encodes CASSQNRGFDNQPQHF.

The rearrangement joins TRBV5-1 to TRBJ2-1, with 7 bases lining up with TRBD2. The germline V gene encodes CDR1 SGHRS and CDR2 YFSETQ. The junction had 4 bases not matched to a gene; V was cut back by 0 bases and J by 4 bases. CDR3 length equals 15 residues. The CDR3 DNA reads TGCGCCAGCAGCTTGGTTTCTAGCGGTTACAATGAGCAGTTCTTC. It codes for CASSLVSSGYNEQFF.

V is TRBV29-1 and J is TRBJ1-1; tentative D call: TRBD1 (5 bases). The CDR3 runs to 17 residues. Germline CDR1 is SQVTM and CDR2 is ANQGSEA. V was clipped by 5 bases and J by 1 base, with 23 bases between them. CDR3 sequence: CSVKTTYGRTSNTEAFF. CDR3 coding DNA: TGCAGCGTTAAAACCACCTACGGACGGACATCGAACACTGAAGCTTTCTTT.